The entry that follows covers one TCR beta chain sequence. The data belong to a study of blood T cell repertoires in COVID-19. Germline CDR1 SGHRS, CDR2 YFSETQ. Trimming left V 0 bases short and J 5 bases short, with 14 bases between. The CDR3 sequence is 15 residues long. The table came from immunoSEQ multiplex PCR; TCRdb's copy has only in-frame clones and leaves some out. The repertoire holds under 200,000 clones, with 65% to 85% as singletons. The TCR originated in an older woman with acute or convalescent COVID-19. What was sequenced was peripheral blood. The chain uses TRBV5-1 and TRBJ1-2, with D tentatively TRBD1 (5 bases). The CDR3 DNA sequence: TGCGCCAGCAGCTTGGGGCAGGGACTCCAGTATGGCTACACCTTC. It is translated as CASSLGQGLQYGYTF.